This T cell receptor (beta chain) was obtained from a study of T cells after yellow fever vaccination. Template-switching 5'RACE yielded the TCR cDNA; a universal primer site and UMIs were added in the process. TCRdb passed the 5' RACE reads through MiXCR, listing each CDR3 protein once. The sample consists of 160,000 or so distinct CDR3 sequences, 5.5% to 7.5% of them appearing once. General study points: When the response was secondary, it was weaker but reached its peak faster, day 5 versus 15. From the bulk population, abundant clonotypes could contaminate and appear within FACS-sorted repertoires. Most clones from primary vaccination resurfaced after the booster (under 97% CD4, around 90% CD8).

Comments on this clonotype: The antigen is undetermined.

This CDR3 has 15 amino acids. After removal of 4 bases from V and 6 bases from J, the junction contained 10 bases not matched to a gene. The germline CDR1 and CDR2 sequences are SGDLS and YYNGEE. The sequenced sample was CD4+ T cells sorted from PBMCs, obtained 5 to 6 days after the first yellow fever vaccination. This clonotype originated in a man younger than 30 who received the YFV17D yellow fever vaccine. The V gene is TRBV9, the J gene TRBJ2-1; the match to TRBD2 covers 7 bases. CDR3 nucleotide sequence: TGTGCCAGCAGCAAAAGTCCGGGGGGATTCAATGAGCAGTTCTTC. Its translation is CASSKSPGGFNEQFF.